This is a list of T cell receptor beta chains from one sample in a study of cytomegalovirus exposure and HLA in healthy donors. Profiled with immunoSEQ multiplex PCR; TCRdb holds only in-frame clones, not every one. The sample lists some 170,000 clones, 80% occurring once. Sample: PBMCs. These TCRs come from a young man in good health and CMV-seropositive. Both conserved end residues are part of each CDR3. D genes are given only for firm matches. Size is omitted from some rows. Given values are once, few, many or a class for expanded clones.

v_call	d_call	j_call	clone_size	cdr3_nt	cdr3_aa
TRBV18	-	TRBJ2-7	-	TGTGCCAGCTCACCTGAACTGAACTCCTACGAGCAGTACTTC	CASSPELNSYEQYF
TRBV5-1	TRBD2	TRBJ2-7	-	TGCGCCAGCAGCTTGGGACGAGCAGGACTAGCGGGAGGAGGTGCCTCCTACGAGCAGTACTTC	CASSLGRAGLAGGGASYEQYF
TRBV6-5	TRBD2	TRBJ2-7	-	TGTGCCTCGGGGCGGGGGGGAACCTACGAGCAGTACTTC	CASGRGGTYEQYF
TRBV6-6	TRBD2	TRBJ2-1	-	TGTGCCAGCAGTTATTCCGGCGGGAGATTGGAAGAGCAGTTCTTC	CASSYSGGRLEEQFF
TRBV6-1	-	TRBJ1-2	-	TGTGCCAGCAGCCAACTGTGGGGGGACTATGGCTACACCTTC	CASSQLWGDYGYTF
TRBV15	-	TRBJ1-2	-	TGTGCCACCAGCAGAGATCGCCAGGAAGGCTATGGCTACACCTTC	CATSRDRQEGYGYTF
TRBV9	TRBD2	TRBJ2-3	-	TGTGCCAGCAGCGTTTCGGGGGGGTCTAGCACAGATACGCAGTATTTT	CASSVSGGSSTDTQYF
TRBV6-1	-	TRBJ2-1	-	TGTGCCAGCAGTGAATGGTGGGGGGGCCAGTTCTTC	CASSEWWGGQFF
TRBV7-2	TRBD1	TRBJ1-5	-	TGTGCCAGCAGCACAGGGGGCTCGGTTAATCAGCCCCAGCATTTT	CASSTGGSVNQPQHF
TRBV6-1	TRBD1	TRBJ1-2	-	TGTGCCAGAGGAGACAGGGTCTATGGCTACACCTTC	CARGDRVYGYTF
TRBV19	TRBD2	TRBJ2-2	-	TGTGCCAGTAGTATCAGGGAGGGATGGGTCGGGGAGCTGTTTTTT	CASSIREGWVGELFF
TRBV7-9	-	TRBJ1-4	-	TGTGCCAGCAGCTCCGACACGTCGCAGGAAAAACTGTTTTTT	CASSSDTSQEKLFF
TRBV9	-	TRBJ2-2	once	TGTGCCAGCAGCCCTGAAGGGGCATCGCGCACCGGGGAGCTGTTTTTT	CASSPEGASRTGELFF
TRBV5-4	-	TRBJ2-1	-	TGTGCCAGCAGCTTTAGGCGGGCCGACTACAATGAGCAGTTCTTC	CASSFRRADYNEQFF
TRBV28	-	TRBJ1-1	-	TGTGCCAGCAGTTTAGGCAGGTACACTGAAGCTTTCTTT	CASSLGRYTEAFF
TRBV4-3	TRBD2	TRBJ2-1	few	TGCGCCAGCAGCCATCGCACTAGCGGGAGGGATGAGCAGTTCTTC	CASSHRTSGRDEQFF
TRBV14	TRBD2	TRBJ2-7	-	TGTGCCAGCAGCCCACGACTAGCGGGGGCCTCCTACGAGCAGTACTTC	CASSPRLAGASYEQYF
TRBV30	-	TRBJ1-1	few	TGTGCCTGGAGAGCGAGGACTGAAGCTTTCTTT	CAWRARTEAFF
TRBV25-1	-	TRBJ1-4	-	TGTGCCAGCAGTGAATTGGGCGGGGGAGGCACCTTTAATGAAAAACTGTTTTTT	CASSELGGGGTFNEKLFF
TRBV4-2	-	TRBJ1-4	-	TGTGCCAGCTCTCCTACTACAACTAATGAAAAACTGTTTTTT	CASSPTTTNEKLFF
TRBV30	TRBD2	TRBJ2-1	-	TGTGCCTGGAGCCGGGGGGGCTCCTACAATGAGCAGTTCTTC	CAWSRGGSYNEQFF
TRBV5-1	-	TRBJ2-7	-	TGCGCCAGCAGCCCCGGCCAGGGTGTCAACGAGCAGTACTTC	CASSPGQGVNEQYF
TRBV19	-	TRBJ1-1	-	TGTGCCAGTAGTATGCAGGGTCTGGTGAACACTGAAGCTTTCTTT	CASSMQGLVNTEAFF
TRBV6-1	-	TRBJ1-1	-	TGTGCCAGCAGTGAAGGCAGGGACTTAACTGAAGCTTTCTTT	CASSEGRDLTEAFF
TRBV6-6	-	TRBJ2-7	-	TGTGCCAGCAGTTACTCGGAGGACAGCTCCTACGAGCAGTACTTC	CASSYSEDSSYEQYF
TRBV7-2	-	TRBJ1-1	-	TGTGCCAGCAGCGCCTGGAGGTTACCTGAAGCTTTCTTT	CASSAWRLPEAFF
TRBV7-8	-	TRBJ1-4	-	TGTGCCAGCAGCTCCGTAGAACTGGGAGGTAATGAAAAACTGTTTTTT	CASSSVELGGNEKLFF
TRBV14	-	TRBJ2-3	-	TGTGCCAGCAGCCGCACACGAAGCACAGATACGCAGTATTTT	CASSRTRSTDTQYF
TRBV13	-	TRBJ2-5	few	TGTGCCAGCACCCAGTGGGGGGAAGAGACCCAGTACTTC	CASTQWGEETQYF
TRBV11-2	-	TRBJ2-2	once	TGTGCCAGCAGCTATGGGCGGGGTACCGGGGAGCTGTTTTTT	CASSYGRGTGELFF
TRBV13	-	TRBJ2-7	few	TGTGCCAGCAGCCCCCGGGACACTCTTTACGAGCAGTACTTC	CASSPRDTLYEQYF
TRBV27	TRBD2	TRBJ2-7	-	TGTGCCAGCAGTCCCCGATGGGGGAGGGTCTCCTACGAGCAGTACTTC	CASSPRWGRVSYEQYF
TRBV6-1	-	TRBJ1-1	-	TGTGCCAGTCACAAAGGACAGACAACTAACACTGAAGCTTTCTTT	CASHKGQTTNTEAFF
TRBV7-2	-	TRBJ1-3	-	TGTGCCAGCAGCCCGGGGGGGAGCCTCTCTGGAAACACCATATATTTT	CASSPGGSLSGNTIYF
TRBV6-1	TRBD2	TRBJ2-7	-	TGTGCCAGCAGTGTGGGCGGGAGTTCCTACGAGCAGTACTTC	CASSVGGSSYEQYF
TRBV6-1	-	TRBJ1-1	-	TGTGCCAGCAGTGTCGCCTACCCTGAAGCTTTCTTT	CASSVAYPEAFF
TRBV9	TRBD1	TRBJ2-7	-	TGTGCCAGCAGCTTAACCGGGACAGGGGGCACCTCCTACGAGCAGTACTTC	CASSLTGTGGTSYEQYF
TRBV30	-	TRBJ1-1	-	TGTGCCTGGAGTGTACTAACAGGGCCGGATAATTCGATCACTGAAGCTTTCTTT	CAWSVLTGPDNSITEAFF
TRBV6-4	TRBD2	TRBJ2-1	-	TGTGCCAGCAGTGAACTAGCGGGGGCCTACAATGAGCAGTTCTTC	CASSELAGAYNEQFF
TRBV18	-	TRBJ2-7	-	TGTGCCAGCTCACCGAGGGCCCGCCAAGAGCAGTACTTC	CASSPRARQEQYF
TRBV7-9	-	TRBJ1-3	-	TGTGCCAGCGGGAGGGATACGGCTGGAAACACCATATATTTT	CASGRDTAGNTIYF
TRBV27	-	TRBJ1-2	-	TGTGCCAGCAGTTCCCGCGGGGCATGGAATAACTATGGCTACACCTTC	CASSSRGAWNNYGYTF
TRBV13	TRBD1	TRBJ2-1	few	TGTGCCAGCAGCTTTGGGACAGGGGTGGAGGTTGAGCAGTTCTTC	CASSFGTGVEVEQFF